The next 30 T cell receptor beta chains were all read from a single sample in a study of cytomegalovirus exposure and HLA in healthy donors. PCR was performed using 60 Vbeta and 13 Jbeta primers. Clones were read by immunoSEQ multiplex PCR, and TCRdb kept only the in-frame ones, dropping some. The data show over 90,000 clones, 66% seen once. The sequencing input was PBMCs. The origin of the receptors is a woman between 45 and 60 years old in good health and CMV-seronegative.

CDR3 coding DNA: TGTGCCAGCAGCTCCGAGGGGGTTGGTGGCTACACCTTC. Its translation: CASSSEGVGGYTF. The chain carries TRBV11-2 and TRBJ1-2; TRBD1 is a possible D gene (6 bases). V was clipped by 4 bases and J by 7 bases, with 13 bases between them. This CDR3 is built from 13 residues. Germline CDR1 reads SGHAT; CDR2 reads FQNNGV.

The CDR3 region is CSVQGRGAEAFF. CDR3 in DNA: TGCAGCGTTCAGGGCAGGGGCGCTGAAGCTTTCTTT. The chain recombines TRBV29-1 with TRBJ1-1; D is possibly TRBD1 (6 bases). With 5 bases removed from V and 6 bases from J, the gap between germline ends came to 13 bases. This CDR3 comprises 12 residues. The V gene's germline CDR1 is SQVTM and CDR2 ANQGSEA. The whole variable domain, remainder taken from reference TRBV29-1 and TRBJ1-1, is SAVISQKPSRDICQRGTSLTIQCQVDSQVTMMFWYRQQPGQSLTLIATANQGSEATYESGFVIDKFPISRPNLTFSTLTVSNMSPEDSSIYLCSVQGRGAEAFFGQGTRLTVV.

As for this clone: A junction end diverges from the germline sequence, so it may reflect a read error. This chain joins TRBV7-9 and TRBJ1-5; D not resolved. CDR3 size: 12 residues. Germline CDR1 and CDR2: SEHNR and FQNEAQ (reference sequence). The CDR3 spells CSSSLDFQPQHF. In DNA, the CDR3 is TGTTCCAGCAGCTTAGACTTTCAGCCCCAGCATTTT.

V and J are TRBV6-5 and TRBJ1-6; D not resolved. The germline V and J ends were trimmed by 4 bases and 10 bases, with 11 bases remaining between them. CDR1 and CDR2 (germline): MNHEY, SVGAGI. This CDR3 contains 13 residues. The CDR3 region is CASSSRDRSPLHF. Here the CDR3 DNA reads TGTGCCAGCAGTTCAAGAGATCGATCACCCCTCCACTTT.

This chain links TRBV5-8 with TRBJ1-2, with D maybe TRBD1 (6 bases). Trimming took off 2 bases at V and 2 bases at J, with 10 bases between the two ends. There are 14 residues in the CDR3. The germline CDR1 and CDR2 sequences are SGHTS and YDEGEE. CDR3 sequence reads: CASSFNRDNYGYTF. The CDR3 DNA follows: TGTGCCAGCAGCTTTAACAGGGACAACTATGGCTACACCTTC.

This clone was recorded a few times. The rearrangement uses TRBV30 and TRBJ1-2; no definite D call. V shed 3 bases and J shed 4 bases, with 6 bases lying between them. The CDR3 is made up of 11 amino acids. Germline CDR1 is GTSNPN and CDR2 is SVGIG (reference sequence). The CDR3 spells CAWSPGYGYTF. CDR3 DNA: TGTGCCTGGAGCCCCGGCTATGGCTACACCTTC. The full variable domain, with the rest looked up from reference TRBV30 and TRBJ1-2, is SQTIHQWPATLVQPVGSPLSLECTVEGTSNPNLYWYRQAAGRGLQLLFYSVGIGQISSEVPQNLSASRPQDRQFILSSKKLLLSDSGFYLCAWSPGYGYTFGSGTRLTVV.

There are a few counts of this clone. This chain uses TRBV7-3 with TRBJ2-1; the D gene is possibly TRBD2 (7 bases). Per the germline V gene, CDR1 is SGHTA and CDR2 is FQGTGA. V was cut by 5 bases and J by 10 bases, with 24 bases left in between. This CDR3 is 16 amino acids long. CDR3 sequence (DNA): TGTGCCAGCAGCCCACACTCTAGCGGAGGGGACACGGAGCAGTTCTTC. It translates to CASSPHSSGGDTEQFF.

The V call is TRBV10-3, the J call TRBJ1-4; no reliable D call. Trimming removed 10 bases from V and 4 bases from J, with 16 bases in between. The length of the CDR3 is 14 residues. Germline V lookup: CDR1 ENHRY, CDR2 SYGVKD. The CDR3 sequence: CATAGDPDNEKLFF. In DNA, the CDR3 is TGTGCCACCGCCGGAGACCCGGATAATGAAAAACTGTTTTTT.

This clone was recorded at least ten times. This chain's CDR3 is CASTPGQGTIRHPYEQYF. CDR3 DNA sequence: TGTGCCAGCACCCCCGGACAGGGGACAATCCGCCATCCGTACGAGCAGTACTTC. The chain carries TRBV7-2 and TRBJ2-7, with 9 bases matching TRBD1. CDR3 length: 18 amino acids. Trimming cost V 7 bases and J 4 bases; bases outside gene matches: 20. Germline V gene sequence: CDR1 SGHTA, CDR2 FQGNSA.

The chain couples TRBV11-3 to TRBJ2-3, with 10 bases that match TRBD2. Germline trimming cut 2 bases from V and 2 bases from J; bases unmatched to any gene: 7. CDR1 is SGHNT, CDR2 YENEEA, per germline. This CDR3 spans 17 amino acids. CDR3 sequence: CASSLLITSGATDTQYF. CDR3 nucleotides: TGTGCCAGCAGCTTATTAATAACTAGCGGGGCCACAGATACGCAGTATTTT.

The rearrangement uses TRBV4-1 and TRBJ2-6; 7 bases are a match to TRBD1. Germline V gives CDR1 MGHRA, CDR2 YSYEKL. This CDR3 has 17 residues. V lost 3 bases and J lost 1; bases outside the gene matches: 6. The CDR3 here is CASSHQGVLSGANVLTF. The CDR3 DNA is TGCGCCAGCAGCCACCAGGGGGTGCTATCTGGGGCCAACGTCCTGACTTTC.

The CDR3 bases are TGTGCCACCAGCAGAGATCTTGCAGGCCGCTCCTACAATGAGCAGTTCTTC. Translated, it gives CATSRDLAGRSYNEQFF. The chain recombines TRBV15 with TRBJ2-1; no clear D gene. The V end lost 0 bases, the J end lost 0 bases, and 12 bases lay between the germline ends. Per the germline V gene, CDR1 is LNHNV and CDR2 is YYDKDF (reference sequence). The CDR3 is 17 amino acids.

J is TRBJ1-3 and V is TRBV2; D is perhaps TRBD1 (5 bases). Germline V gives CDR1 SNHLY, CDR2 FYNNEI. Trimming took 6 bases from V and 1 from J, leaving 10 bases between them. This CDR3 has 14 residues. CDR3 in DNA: TGTGCCAGCAGCGCAGGGTCTTCTGGAAACACCATATATTTT. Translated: CASSAGSSGNTIYF.

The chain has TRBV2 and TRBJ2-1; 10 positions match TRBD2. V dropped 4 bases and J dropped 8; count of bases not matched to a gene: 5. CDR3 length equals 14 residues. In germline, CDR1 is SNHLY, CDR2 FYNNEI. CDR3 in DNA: TGTGCCAGCAGTGTTCTAGCGGGAGTGGATGAGCAGTTCTTC. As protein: CASSVLAGVDEQFF.

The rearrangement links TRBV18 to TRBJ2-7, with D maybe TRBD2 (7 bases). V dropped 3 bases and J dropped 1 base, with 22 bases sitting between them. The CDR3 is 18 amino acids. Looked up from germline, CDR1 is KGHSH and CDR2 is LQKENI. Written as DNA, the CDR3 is TGTGCCAGCTCACCTAGGGAGGGGGGCGCTAGCCTATCCTACGAGCAGTACTTC. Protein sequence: CASSPREGGASLSYEQYF.

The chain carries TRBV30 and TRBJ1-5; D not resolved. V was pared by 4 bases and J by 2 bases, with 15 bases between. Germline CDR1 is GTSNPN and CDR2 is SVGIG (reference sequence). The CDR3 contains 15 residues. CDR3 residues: CAWTPSGLGNQPQHF. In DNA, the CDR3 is TGTGCCTGGACCCCGTCGGGGTTGGGCAATCAGCCCCAGCATTTT.

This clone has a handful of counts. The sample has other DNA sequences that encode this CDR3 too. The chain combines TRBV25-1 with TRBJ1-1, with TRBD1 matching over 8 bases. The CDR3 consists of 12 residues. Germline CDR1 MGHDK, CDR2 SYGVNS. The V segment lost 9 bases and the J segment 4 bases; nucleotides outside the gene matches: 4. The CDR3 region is CASSTGGTEAFF. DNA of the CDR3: TGTGCCAGTAGCACAGGGGGCACTGAAGCTTTCTTT.

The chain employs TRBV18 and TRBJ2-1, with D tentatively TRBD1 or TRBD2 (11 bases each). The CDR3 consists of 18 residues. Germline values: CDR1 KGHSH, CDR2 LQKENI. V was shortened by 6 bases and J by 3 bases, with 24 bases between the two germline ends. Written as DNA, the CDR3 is TGTGCCAGCTCGGCCGGGACAGGGGGGACTAGCGGCTACAATGAGCAGTTCTTC. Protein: CASSAGTGGTSGYNEQFF.

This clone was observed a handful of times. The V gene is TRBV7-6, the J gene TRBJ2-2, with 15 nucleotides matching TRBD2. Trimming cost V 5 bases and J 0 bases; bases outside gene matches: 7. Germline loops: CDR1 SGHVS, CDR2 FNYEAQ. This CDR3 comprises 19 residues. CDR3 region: CASSPRTSGGAANTGELFF. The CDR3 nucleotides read TGTGCCAGCAGCCCCAGGACTAGCGGGGGGGCGGCGAACACCGGGGAGCTGTTTTTT. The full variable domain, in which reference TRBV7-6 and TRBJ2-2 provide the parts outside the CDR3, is GAGVSQSPRYKVTKRGQDVALRCDPISGHVSLYWYRQALGQGPEFLTYFNYEAQQDKSGLPNDRFSAERPEGSISTLTIQRTEQRDSAMYRCASSPRTSGGAANTGELFFGEGSRLTVL.

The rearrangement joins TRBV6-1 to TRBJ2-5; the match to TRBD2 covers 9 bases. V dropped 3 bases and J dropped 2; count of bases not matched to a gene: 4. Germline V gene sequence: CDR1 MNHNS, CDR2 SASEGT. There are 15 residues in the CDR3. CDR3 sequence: CASSDGLAGQETQYF. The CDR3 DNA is TGTGCCAGCAGTGATGGGCTAGCGGGACAAGAGACCCAGTACTTC.

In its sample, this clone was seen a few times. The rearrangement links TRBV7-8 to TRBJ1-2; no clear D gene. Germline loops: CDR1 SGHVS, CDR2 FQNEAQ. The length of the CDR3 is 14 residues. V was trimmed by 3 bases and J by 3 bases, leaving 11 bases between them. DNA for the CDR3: TGTGCCAGCAGCTTGGCTCGCGGATACTATGGCTACACCTTC. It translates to CASSLARGYYGYTF.

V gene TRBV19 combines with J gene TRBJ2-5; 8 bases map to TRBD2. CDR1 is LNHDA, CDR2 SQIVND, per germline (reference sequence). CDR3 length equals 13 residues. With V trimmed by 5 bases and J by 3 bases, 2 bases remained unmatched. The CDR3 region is CASSAAGEETQYF. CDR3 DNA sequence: TGTGCCAGTAGTGCAGCGGGGGAAGAGACCCAGTACTTC.

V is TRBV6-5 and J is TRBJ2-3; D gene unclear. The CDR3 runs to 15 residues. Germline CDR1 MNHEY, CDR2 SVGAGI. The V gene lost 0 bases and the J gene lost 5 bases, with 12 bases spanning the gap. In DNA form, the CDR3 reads TGTGCCAGCAGTTACTCGTCCCCTCTTGTAGATACGCAGTATTTT. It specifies CASSYSSPLVDTQYF.

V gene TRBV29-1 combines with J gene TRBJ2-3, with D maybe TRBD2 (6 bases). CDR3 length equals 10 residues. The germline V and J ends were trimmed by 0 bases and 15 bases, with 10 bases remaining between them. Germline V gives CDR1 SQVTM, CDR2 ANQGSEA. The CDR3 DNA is TGCAGCGTTGAAGATGGGACTTGTTATTTT. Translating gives CSVEDGTCYF.

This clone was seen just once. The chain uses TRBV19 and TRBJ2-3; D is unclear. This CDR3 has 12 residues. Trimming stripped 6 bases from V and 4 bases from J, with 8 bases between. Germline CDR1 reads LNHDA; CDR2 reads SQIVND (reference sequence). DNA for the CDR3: TGTGCCAGTAGCCAGTTGGCAGATACGCAGTATTTT. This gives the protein CASSQLADTQYF.

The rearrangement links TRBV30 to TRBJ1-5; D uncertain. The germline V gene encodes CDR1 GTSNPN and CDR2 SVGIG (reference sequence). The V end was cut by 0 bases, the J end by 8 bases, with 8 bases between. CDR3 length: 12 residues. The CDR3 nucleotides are TGTGCCTGGAGTGTACCCGGGGAGCCCCAGCATTTT. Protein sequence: CAWSVPGEPQHF. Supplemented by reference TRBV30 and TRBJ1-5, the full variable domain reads SQTIHQWPATLVQPVGSPLSLECTVEGTSNPNLYWYRQAAGRGLQLLFYSVGIGQISSEVPQNLSASRPQDRQFILSSKKLLLSDSGFYLCAWSVPGEPQHFGDGTRLSIL.

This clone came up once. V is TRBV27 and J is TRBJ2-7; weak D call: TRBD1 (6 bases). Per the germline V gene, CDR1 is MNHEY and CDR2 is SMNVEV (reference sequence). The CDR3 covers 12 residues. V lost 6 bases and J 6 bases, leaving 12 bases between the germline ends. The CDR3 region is CASRKGVGEQYF. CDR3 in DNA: TGTGCCAGCAGAAAGGGGGTTGGCGAGCAGTACTTC.

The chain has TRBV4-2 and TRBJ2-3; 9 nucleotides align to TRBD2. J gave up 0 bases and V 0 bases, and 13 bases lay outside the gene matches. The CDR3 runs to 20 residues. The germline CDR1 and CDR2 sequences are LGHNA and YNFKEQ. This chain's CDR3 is CASSQDPTSGPEDSTDTQYF. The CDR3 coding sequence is TGTGCCAGCAGCCAAGACCCGACTAGCGGACCAGAAGATAGCACAGATACGCAGTATTTT.

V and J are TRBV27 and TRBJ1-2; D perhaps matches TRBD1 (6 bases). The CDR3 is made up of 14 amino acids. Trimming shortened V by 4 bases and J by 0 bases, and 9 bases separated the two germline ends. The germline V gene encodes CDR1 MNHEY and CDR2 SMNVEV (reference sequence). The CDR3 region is CASSYQGPNYGYTF. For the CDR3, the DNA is TGTGCCAGCAGTTATCAGGGGCCTAACTATGGCTACACCTTC.

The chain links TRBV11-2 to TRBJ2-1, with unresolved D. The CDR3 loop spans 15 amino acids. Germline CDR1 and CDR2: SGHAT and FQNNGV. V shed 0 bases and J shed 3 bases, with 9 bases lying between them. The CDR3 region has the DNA TGTGCCAGCAGCTTAGATTTGGGCCACTACAATGAGCAGTTCTTC. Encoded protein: CASSLDLGHYNEQFF.